Listed below are T cell receptor beta chains from one sample, sequenced in a study of blood T cell repertoires in COVID-19. The assay was immunoSEQ multiplex PCR, and TCRdb's table has in-frame clones only and misses some. The sample carries 150,000 to 200,000 clones, roughly 80% recorded once. Sequencing was done on a sample of peripheral blood. All receptors come from a man aged 25-40 years with active or convalescent COVID-19. CDR3s include the opening cysteine and the closing phenylalanine or tryptophan.

j_call v_call cdr3_aa
TRBJ2-5 TRBV28 CASSSPGQGQETQYF
TRBJ2-3 TRBV9 CASSVGVAGEIDTQYF
TRBJ2-7 TRBV12-5 CASGPEQVSYEQYF
TRBJ1-1 TRBV30 CAWRSGIGGTEAFF
TRBJ2-2 TRBV13 CASSLGGTGELFF
TRBJ1-1 TRBV25-1 CASSEYREAFF
TRBJ2-7 TRBV6-5 CASSYSGQGNTYEQYF
TRBJ1-1 TRBV7-9 CASSLGGGLPEAFF
TRBJ1-2 TRBV6-6 CASSPDRGRGGYTF
TRBJ2-1 TRBV3-1/TRBV3-2 CASSQVAGGPGEQFF
TRBJ2-3 TRBV4-1 CASSLRAGLTDTQYF
TRBJ2-7 TRBV6-5 CATKTIAGGSNEQYF
TRBJ2-7 TRBV4-1 CASSLHPGTGGYEQYF
TRBJ2-2 TRBV4-2 CASSQEDLAAFTGELFF
TRBJ2-7 TRBV30 CAWSRTSGSYEQYF
TRBJ1-6 TRBV6-5 CASRGQGFSPLHF
TRBJ2-1 TRBV2 CASSDRQRAGGYNEQFF
TRBJ1-2 TRBV29-1 CSGCRGPCNYGYTF
TRBJ2-2 TRBV5-6 CASSSPFAWGPGNTGELFF
TRBJ2-3 TRBV11-2 CASSLALSYYTQYF
TRBJ2-1 TRBV24-1 CATSAALGTSGPSSYNEQFF
TRBJ2-7 TRBV11-3 CASSLDKSGGVGSYEQYF